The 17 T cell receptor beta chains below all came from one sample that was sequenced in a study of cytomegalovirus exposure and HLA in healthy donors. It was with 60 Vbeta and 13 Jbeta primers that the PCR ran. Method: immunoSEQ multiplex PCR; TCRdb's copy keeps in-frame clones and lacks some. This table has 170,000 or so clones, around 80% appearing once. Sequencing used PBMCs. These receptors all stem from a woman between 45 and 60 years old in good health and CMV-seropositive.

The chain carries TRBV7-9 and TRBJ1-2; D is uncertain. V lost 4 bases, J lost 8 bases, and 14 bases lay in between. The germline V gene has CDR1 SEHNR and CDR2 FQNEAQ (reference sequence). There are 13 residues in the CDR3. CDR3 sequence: CASSYVSSGGYTF. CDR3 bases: TGTGCCAGCAGCTACGTCTCCTCGGGAGGCTACACCTTC. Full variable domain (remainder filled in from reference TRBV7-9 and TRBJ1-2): DTGVSQNPRHKITKRGQNVTFRCDPISEHNRLYWYRQTLGQGPEFLTYFQNEAQLEKSRLLSDRFSAERPKGSFSTLEIQRTEQGDSAMYLCASSYVSSGGYTFGSGTRLTVV.

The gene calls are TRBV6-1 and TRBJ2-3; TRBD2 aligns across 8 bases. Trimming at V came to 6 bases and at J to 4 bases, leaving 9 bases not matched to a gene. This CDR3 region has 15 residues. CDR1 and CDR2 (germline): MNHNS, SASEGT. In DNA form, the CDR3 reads TGTGCCAGCAGGCGGACTAGCTCGGGAGCAGATACGCAGTATTTT. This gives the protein CASRRTSSGADTQYF.

CDR3 sequence (DNA): TGTGCCAGCAGTTTGCGGGGGACGAACACCGGGGAGCTGTTTTTT. The encoded protein is CASSLRGTNTGELFF. The chain combines TRBV27 with TRBJ2-2; 7 bases agree with TRBD2. The CDR3 covers 15 residues. Unmatched junction bases numbered 1, after V lost 3 bases and J lost 0 bases. Germline V gene sequence: CDR1 MNHEY, CDR2 SMNVEV (reference sequence).

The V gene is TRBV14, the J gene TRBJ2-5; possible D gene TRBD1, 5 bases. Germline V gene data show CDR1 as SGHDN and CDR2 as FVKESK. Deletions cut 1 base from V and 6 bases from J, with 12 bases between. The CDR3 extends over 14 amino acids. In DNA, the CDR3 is TGTGCCAGCAGCCAAGGGTTTCAGGGAAAGACCCAGTACTTC. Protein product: CASSQGFQGKTQYF.

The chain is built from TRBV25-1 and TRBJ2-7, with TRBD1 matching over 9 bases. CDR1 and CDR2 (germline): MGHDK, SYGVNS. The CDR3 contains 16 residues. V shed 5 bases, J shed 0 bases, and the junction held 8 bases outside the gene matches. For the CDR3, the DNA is TGTGCCAGCAGTTCTTTTACAGGGGGCAGCTCCTACGAGCAGTACTTC. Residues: CASSSFTGGSSYEQYF.

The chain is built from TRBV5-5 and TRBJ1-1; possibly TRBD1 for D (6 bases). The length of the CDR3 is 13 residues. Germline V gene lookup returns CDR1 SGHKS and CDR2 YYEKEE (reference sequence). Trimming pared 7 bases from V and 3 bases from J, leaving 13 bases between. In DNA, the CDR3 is TGTGCCAGCGGGGTACAGGGCCACACTGAAGCTTTCTTT. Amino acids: CASGVQGHTEAFF.

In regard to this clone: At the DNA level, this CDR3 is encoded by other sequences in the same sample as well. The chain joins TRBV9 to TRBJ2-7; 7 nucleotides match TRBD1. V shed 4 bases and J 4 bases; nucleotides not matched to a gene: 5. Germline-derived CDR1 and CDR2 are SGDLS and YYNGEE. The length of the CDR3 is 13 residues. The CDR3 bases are TGTGCCAGCAGCACCGGGACAGAATACGAGCAGTACTTC. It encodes CASSTGTEYEQYF.

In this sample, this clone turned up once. In DNA form, the CDR3 reads TGTGCCAGTAGTATAATGGACAGCTCGAACACCGGGGAGCTGTTTTTT. Translation gives CASSIMDSSNTGELFF. The chain joins TRBV19 to TRBJ2-2; D might be TRBD1 (6 bases). The germline V gene encodes CDR1 LNHDA and CDR2 SQIVND (reference sequence). The CDR3 is 16 amino acids. The V end lost 2 bases, the J end lost 0 bases, and 10 bases lay between the germline ends.

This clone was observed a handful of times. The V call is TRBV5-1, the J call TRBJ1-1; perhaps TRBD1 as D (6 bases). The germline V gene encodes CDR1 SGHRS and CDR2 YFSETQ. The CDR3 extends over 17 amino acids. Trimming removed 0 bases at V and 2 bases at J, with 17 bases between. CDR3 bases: TGCGCCAGCAGCTTGGTACAGGGACCGGGGGGCAACACTGAAGCTTTCTTT. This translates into CASSLVQGPGGNTEAFF. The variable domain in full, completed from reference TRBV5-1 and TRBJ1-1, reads KAGVTQTPRYLIKTRGQQVTLSCSPISGHRSVSWYQQTPGQGLQFLFEYFSETQRNKGNFPGRFSGRQFSNSRSEMNVSTLELGDSALYLCASSLVQGPGGNTEAFFGQGTRLTVV.

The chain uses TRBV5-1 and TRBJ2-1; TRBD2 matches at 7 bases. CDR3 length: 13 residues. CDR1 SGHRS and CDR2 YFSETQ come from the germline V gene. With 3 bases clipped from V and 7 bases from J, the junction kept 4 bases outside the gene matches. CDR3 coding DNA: TGCGCCAGCAGCTGGGGAGGGCGGAATGAGCAGTTCTTC. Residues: CASSWGGRNEQFF. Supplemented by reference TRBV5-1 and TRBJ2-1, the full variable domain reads KAGVTQTPRYLIKTRGQQVTLSCSPISGHRSVSWYQQTPGQGLQFLFEYFSETQRNKGNFPGRFSGRQFSNSRSEMNVSTLELGDSALYLCASSWGGRNEQFFGPGTRLTVL.

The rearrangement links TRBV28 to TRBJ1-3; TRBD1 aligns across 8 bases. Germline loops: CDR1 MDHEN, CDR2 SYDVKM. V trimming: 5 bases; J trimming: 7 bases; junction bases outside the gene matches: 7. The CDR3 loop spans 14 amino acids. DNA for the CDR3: TGTGCCAGCAGTGATTCAGGGGGCGAGAACACCATATATTTT. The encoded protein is CASSDSGGENTIYF.

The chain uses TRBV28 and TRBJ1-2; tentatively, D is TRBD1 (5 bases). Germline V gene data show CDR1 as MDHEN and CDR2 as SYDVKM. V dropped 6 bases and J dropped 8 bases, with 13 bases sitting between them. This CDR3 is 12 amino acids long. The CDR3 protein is CASSDRRGGYTF. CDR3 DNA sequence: TGTGCCAGCAGCGACCGGCGGGGGGGCTACACCTTC.

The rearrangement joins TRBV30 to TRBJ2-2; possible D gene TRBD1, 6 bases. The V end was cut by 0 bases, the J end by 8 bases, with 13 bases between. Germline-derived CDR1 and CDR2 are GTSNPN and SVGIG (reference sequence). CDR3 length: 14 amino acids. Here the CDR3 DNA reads TGTGCCTGGAGTGTACTTCGGACAGAAGGGGAGCTGTTTTTT. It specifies CAWSVLRTEGELFF. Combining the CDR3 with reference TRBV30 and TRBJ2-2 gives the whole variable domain SQTIHQWPATLVQPVGSPLSLECTVEGTSNPNLYWYRQAAGRGLQLLFYSVGIGQISSEVPQNLSASRPQDRQFILSSKKLLLSDSGFYLCAWSVLRTEGELFFGEGSRLTVL.

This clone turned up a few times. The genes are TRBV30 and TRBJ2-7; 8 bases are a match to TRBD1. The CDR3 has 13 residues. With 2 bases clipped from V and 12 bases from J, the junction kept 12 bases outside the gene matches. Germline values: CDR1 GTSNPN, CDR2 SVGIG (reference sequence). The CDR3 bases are TGTGCCTGGAGTTCCTATACCGGACAGGGTCGGTACTTC. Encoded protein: CAWSSYTGQGRYF. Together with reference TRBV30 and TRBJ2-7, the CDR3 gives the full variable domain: SQTIHQWPATLVQPVGSPLSLECTVEGTSNPNLYWYRQAAGRGLQLLFYSVGIGQISSEVPQNLSASRPQDRQFILSSKKLLLSDSGFYLCAWSSYTGQGRYFGPGTRLTVT.

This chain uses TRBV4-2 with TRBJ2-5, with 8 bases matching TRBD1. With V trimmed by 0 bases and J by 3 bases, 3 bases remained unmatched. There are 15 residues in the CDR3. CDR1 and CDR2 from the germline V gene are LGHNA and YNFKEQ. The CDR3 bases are TGTGCCAGCAGCCAAGATCCGACAGGGGAAGAGACCCAGTACTTC. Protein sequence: CASSQDPTGEETQYF.

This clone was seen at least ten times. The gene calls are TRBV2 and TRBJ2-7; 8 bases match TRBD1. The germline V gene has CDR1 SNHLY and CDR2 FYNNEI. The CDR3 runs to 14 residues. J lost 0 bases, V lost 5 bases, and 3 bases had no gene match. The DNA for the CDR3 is TGTGCCAGCAGTTGGACAGGGAGCTCCTACGAGCAGTACTTC. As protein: CASSWTGSSYEQYF.

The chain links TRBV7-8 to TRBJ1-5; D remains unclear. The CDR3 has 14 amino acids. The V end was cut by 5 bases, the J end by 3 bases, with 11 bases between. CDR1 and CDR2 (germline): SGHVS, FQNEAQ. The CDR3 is CASSPVSVNQPQHF. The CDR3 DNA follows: TGTGCCAGCAGCCCCGTAAGCGTCAATCAGCCCCAGCATTTT.